These 15 T cell receptor beta chains originate from one sample sequenced in a study of blood T cell repertoires in COVID-19. Method: immunoSEQ multiplex PCR; TCRdb's copy keeps in-frame clones and lacks some. The sample includes some 320,000 clones, 80% to 90% seen only once; the top ten take roughly 7.1%. The specimen sequenced was peripheral blood. These receptors were taken from a woman aged 50 to 60 who had recovered from COVID-19.

V is TRBV5-1 and J is TRBJ2-5, with D perhaps matching TRBD1 (5 bases). The CDR3 sequence is 13 residues long. Germline lookup yields CDR1 SGHRS and CDR2 YFSETQ. Trimming shortened V by 3 bases and J by 4 bases, and 10 bases separated the two germline ends. The CDR3 nucleotides are TGCGCCAGCAGCTCGTCAGGGTCAGAGACCCAGTACTTC. Translation gives CASSSSGSETQYF.

This rearrangement joins TRBV9 to TRBJ1-1, with 8 bases identical to TRBD1. This CDR3 is 15 amino acids long. J lost 0 bases, V lost 6 bases, and 7 bases had no gene match. Germline V lookup: CDR1 SGDLS, CDR2 YYNGEE. CDR3 sequence reads: CASTLMTGVNTEAFF. In nucleotides, the CDR3 is TGTGCCAGCACCCTCATGACAGGGGTGAACACTGAAGCTTTCTTT.

The chain is built from TRBV4-3 and TRBJ1-4; D gene uncertain. The germline gives CDR1 LGHNA, CDR2 YSLEER. V was cut by 5 bases and J by 8 bases, with 18 bases left in between. The CDR3 totals 15 residues. In DNA, the CDR3 is TGCGCCAGCAGCGCCCAACGAGGGATTTGGGAAAAACTGTTTTTT. This codes for CASSAQRGIWEKLFF.

This clone has more than one count but fewer than ten. V gene TRBV6-5 combines with J gene TRBJ1-5; the D gene is possibly TRBD1 (5 bases). Germline assignment: CDR1 MNHEY and CDR2 SVGAGI. The CDR3 consists of 15 residues. Trimming cost V 6 bases and J 3 bases, with 15 bases left between them. CDR3 bases: TGTGCCAGCAGCCGGGGGATGGATTCCAATCAGCCCCAGCATTTT. It is translated as CASSRGMDSNQPQHF.

The rearrangement uses TRBV24-1 and TRBJ2-5, with 13 bases lining up with TRBD2. V trimming: 4 bases; J trimming: 2 bases; junction bases outside the gene matches: 6. Germline values: CDR1 KGHDR, CDR2 SFDVKD. The CDR3 is made up of 17 amino acids. CDR3 region: CATSESGLAGVQETQYF. Here the CDR3 DNA reads TGTGCCACCAGTGAATCTGGACTAGCGGGGGTTCAAGAGACCCAGTACTTC.

The chain carries TRBV19 and TRBJ1-1; TRBD1 matches 9 bases. The CDR3 loop spans 14 amino acids. Germline V gene data show CDR1 as LNHDA and CDR2 as SQIVND (reference sequence). V lost 6 bases and J lost 5; bases outside the gene matches: 7. In DNA, the CDR3 is TGTGCCAGTAGACCTCGGGACAGGGTAACTGAAGCTTTCTTT. The encoded protein is CASRPRDRVTEAFF.

This clone was recorded a few times. The chain uses TRBV28 and TRBJ1-5; D is ambiguous. The ends were cut back, 2 bases at V and 4 bases at J, with 9 bases in the middle. Germline V gene lookup returns CDR1 MDHEN and CDR2 SYDVKM. The CDR3 spans 14 residues. CDR3 nucleotides: TGTGCCAGCAGTTTACGGTTGTTAAATCAGCCCCAGCATTTT. This encodes CASSLRLLNQPQHF. Looking up the rest from reference TRBV28 and TRBJ1-5 gives the full variable domain: DVKVTQSSRYLVKRTGEKVFLECVQDMDHENMFWYRQDPGLGLRLIYFSYDVKMKEKGDIPEGYSVSREKKERFSLILESASTNQTSMYLCASSLRLLNQPQHFGDGTRLSIL.

The chain recombines TRBV7-8 with TRBJ2-5; 7 nucleotides match TRBD1. The J segment lost 5 bases and the V segment lost 4 bases, leaving 10 bases of the junction unmatched. This CDR3 is 15 amino acids long. The germline CDR1 and CDR2 sequences are SGHVS and FQNEAQ. CDR3 loop: CASSSLPGQSETQYF. The DNA of the CDR3 is TGTGCCAGCAGCTCACTTCCGGGACAGTCGGAGACCCAGTACTTC.

V is TRBV13 and J is TRBJ2-5; tentatively, D is TRBD2 (6 bases). CDR3 length equals 16 residues. Germline V gives CDR1 PRHDT, CDR2 FYEKMQ (reference sequence). Trimming removed 1 base at V and 5 bases at J, with 17 bases between. CDR3 sequence (DNA): TGTGCCAGCAGCTTAGTTGGGGGAGGCCCGGGGGAGACCCAGTACTTC. Translated, it gives CASSLVGGGPGETQYF.

V usage is TRBV5-6 and J usage is TRBJ2-7, with D uncertain. This CDR3 is built from 14 residues. Germline loops: CDR1 SGHDT, CDR2 YYEEEE. The V end lost 0 bases, the J end lost 2 bases, and 9 bases lay between the germline ends. CDR3 DNA sequence: TGTGCCAGCAGCTTGGGAAATACTGCCTACGAGCAGTACTTC. It specifies CASSLGNTAYEQYF.

V usage is TRBV7-2 and J usage is TRBJ2-7, with 7 bases identical to TRBD1. J lost 1 base, V lost 3 bases, and 6 bases had no gene match. The CDR3 is 15 residues long. Germline CDR1 reads SGHTA; CDR2 reads FQGNSA. CDR3 residues: CASSLAPGQSYEQYF. DNA for the CDR3: TGTGCCAGCAGCTTGGCGCCGGGACAGTCCTACGAGCAGTACTTC.

This clone was recorded once. The chain combines TRBV6-2 or TRBV6-3 with TRBJ2-7; 7 positions agree with TRBD1. V lost 5 bases to trimming and J lost 9 bases; unmatched junction nucleotides: 19. Germline CDR1 and CDR2: MNHEY and SVGEGT. The CDR3 spans 16 residues. The CDR3 is CASSLLWDRANTVQYF. CDR3 in DNA: TGTGCCAGCAGTCTCCTTTGGGACAGAGCCAATACTGTGCAGTACTTC.

This chain uses TRBV7-9 with TRBJ2-1; D is perhaps TRBD1 (5 bases). Trimming removed 5 bases at V and 9 bases at J, with 11 bases between. CDR1 is SEHNR, CDR2 FQNEAQ, per germline (reference sequence). This CDR3 has 12 residues. CDR3 in amino acids: CASSLRTLEQFF. The CDR3 nucleotides read TGTGCCAGCAGCCTCCGGACACTTGAGCAGTTCTTC.

In its sample, this clone was seen a few times. This sample also contains other DNA sequences that code for the same CDR3. This chain links TRBV19 with TRBJ2-3; 9 nucleotides agree with TRBD2. The CDR3 sequence is 15 residues long. Germline CDR1 is LNHDA and CDR2 is SQIVND (reference sequence). Unmatched junction bases numbered 4, after V lost 3 bases and J lost 3 bases. This chain's CDR3 is CASSIRRGGTDTQYF. CDR3 nucleotides: TGTGCCAGTAGTATTCGGCGGGGGGGGACAGATACGCAGTATTTT.

This clone was seen a single time. This chain connects TRBV3-1 (or the pseudogene TRBV3-2) to TRBJ2-3; 13 bases map to TRBD2. Trimming removed 1 base from V and 2 bases from J; junction bases left unmatched: 3. CDR3 size: 17 residues. Germline CDR1 and CDR2: LGHDT and YNNKEL (reference sequence). CDR3 bases: TGTGCCAGCAGCCAAGCGGGGACTAGCGGGACCACAGATACGCAGTATTTT. It translates to CASSQAGTSGTTDTQYF.